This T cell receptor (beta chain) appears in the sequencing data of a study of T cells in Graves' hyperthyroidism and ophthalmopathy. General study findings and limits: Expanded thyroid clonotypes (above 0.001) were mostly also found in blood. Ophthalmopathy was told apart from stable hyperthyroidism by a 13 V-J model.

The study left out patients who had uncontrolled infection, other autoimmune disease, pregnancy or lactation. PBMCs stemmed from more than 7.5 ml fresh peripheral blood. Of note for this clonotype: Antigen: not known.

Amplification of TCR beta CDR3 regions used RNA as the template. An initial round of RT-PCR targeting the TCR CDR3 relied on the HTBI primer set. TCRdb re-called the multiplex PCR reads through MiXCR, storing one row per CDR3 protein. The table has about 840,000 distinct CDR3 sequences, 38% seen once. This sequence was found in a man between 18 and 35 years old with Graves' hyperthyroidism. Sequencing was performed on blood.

Here the CDR3 DNA reads TGTGCCAGCAGTTACTCGAACAGCCCGAACACCGGGGAGCTGTTTTTT. Protein sequence: CASSYSNSPNTGELFF. The V and J genes are TRBV6-1 and TRBJ2-2; D call uncertain. Per germline, CDR1 MNHNS and CDR2 SASEGT. V was shortened by 5 bases and J by 0 bases, with 13 bases between the two germline ends. This CDR3 has 16 amino acids.